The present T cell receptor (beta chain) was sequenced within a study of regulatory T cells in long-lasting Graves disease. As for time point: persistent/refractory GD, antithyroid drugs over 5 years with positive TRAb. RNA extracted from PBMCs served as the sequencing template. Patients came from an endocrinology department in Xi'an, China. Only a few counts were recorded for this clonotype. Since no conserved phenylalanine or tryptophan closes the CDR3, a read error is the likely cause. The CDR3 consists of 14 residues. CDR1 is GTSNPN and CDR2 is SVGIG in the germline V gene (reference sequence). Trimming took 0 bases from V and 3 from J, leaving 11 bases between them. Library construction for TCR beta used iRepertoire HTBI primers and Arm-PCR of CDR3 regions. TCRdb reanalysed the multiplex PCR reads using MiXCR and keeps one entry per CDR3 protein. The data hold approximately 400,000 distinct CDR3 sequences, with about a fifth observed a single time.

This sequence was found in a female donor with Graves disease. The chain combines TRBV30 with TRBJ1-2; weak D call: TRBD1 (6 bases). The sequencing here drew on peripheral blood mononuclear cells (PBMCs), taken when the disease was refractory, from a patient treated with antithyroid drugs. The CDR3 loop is CAWSVQGLHYGYTL. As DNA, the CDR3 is TGTGCCTGGAGTGTACAGGGTCTCCACTATGGCTACACCCTC.